Below are 20 T cell receptor beta chains sequenced from a single sample in a study of T cell changes during pregnancy in multiple sclerosis. Assay used: immunoSEQ multiplex PCR; TCRdb lists only in-frame clones, some missing. The sample includes approximately 70,000 clones, about 90% seen only once; the top ten take more than 1.1%. The sample consisted of peripheral blood, taken after pregnancy. These receptors were collected from a female donor with multiple sclerosis, enrolled in a pregnancy study.

The chain recombines TRBV19 with TRBJ2-3; the match to TRBD2 covers 7 bases. The CDR3 is 17 amino acids. The V segment lost 3 bases and the J segment 0 bases; nucleotides outside the gene matches: 9. Germline values: CDR1 LNHDA, CDR2 SQIVND (reference sequence). CDR3 sequence reads: CASSIRTRTMSTDTQYF. CDR3 DNA sequence: TGTGCCAGTAGTATTCGGACTAGAACCATGAGCACAGATACGCAGTATTTT.

V usage is TRBV4-2 and J usage is TRBJ2-5, with 10 bases identical to TRBD2. This CDR3 is built from 15 residues. The V segment lost 1 base and the J segment 4 bases; nucleotides outside the gene matches: 3. Germline loops: CDR1 LGHNA, CDR2 YNFKEQ. CDR3 sequence (DNA): TGTGCCAGCAGCCAAGGAGCGGGAGGGCCAGAGACCCAGTACTTC. This translates into CASSQGAGGPETQYF.

This clone was recorded only once. The genes are TRBV10-3 and TRBJ1-6; D remains unclear. Germline CDR1 reads ENHRY; CDR2 reads SYGVKD. CDR3 length equals 13 residues. The V end was cut by 4 bases, the J end by 7 bases, with 8 bases between. The CDR3 DNA reads TGTGCCATCAGTGGGGAGACAAATTCACCCCTCCACTTT. It encodes CAISGETNSPLHF.

V usage is TRBV6-1 and J usage is TRBJ2-3; TRBD1 is a possible D gene (6 bases). Between the trimmed V and J ends, which lost 2 bases and 2 bases, there was a span of 8 bases. This CDR3 is 14 amino acids long. Germline loops: CDR1 MNHNS, CDR2 SASEGT. CDR3 DNA sequence: TGTGCCAGCAGTGAACGGGGACACACAGATACGCAGTATTTT. The encoded protein is CASSERGHTDTQYF.

The chain combines TRBV19 with TRBJ1-2; perhaps TRBD1 as D (5 bases). Germline values: CDR1 LNHDA, CDR2 SQIVND (reference sequence). The V gene lost 5 bases and the J gene lost 8 bases, with 15 bases spanning the gap. The length of the CDR3 is 13 residues. CDR3 DNA: TGTGCCAGTAGTCTAGTCCAGGGTAAGGGCTACACCTTC. It codes for CASSLVQGKGYTF.

V is TRBV10-1 and J is TRBJ2-2, with a tentative D call TRBD1 (5 bases). The CDR3 is made up of 13 amino acids. The germline V gene encodes CDR1 WNHNN and CDR2 SYGVQD (reference sequence). V lost 8 bases to trimming and J lost 4 bases, with 11 bases between them. The CDR3 protein is CASGAAATGELFF. CDR3 DNA sequence: TGCGCCAGCGGGGCGGCGGCCACCGGGGAGCTGTTTTTT.

The J gene is TRBJ2-2, the V gene TRBV9, with D possibly TRBD2 on 5 matching bases. CDR3 length: 15 amino acids. The V gene's germline CDR1 is SGDLS and CDR2 YYNGEE. V lost 4 bases to trimming and J lost 6 bases, with 16 bases between them. CDR3 in amino acids: CASSPQSTRAGELFF. DNA of the CDR3: TGTGCCAGCAGCCCCCAATCTACTAGGGCCGGGGAGCTGTTTTTT.

The CDR3 sequence: CARAGITDTQYF. The DNA for the CDR3 is TGTGCCAGGGCGGGGATCACAGATACGCAGTATTTT. V and J are TRBV11-2 and TRBJ2-3, with D possibly TRBD2 on 6 matching bases. V lost 9 bases, J lost 2 bases, and 9 bases lay in between. This CDR3 comprises 12 residues. Germline assignment: CDR1 SGHAT and CDR2 FQNNGV.

J is TRBJ2-5 and V is TRBV6-1, with 9 bases matching TRBD2. This CDR3 has 13 residues. The V segment lost 4 bases and the J segment 5 bases; nucleotides outside the gene matches: 2. Germline lookup yields CDR1 MNHNS and CDR2 SASEGT. The CDR3 DNA follows: TGTGCCAGCAGTGGGACTAGCGCTGAGACCCAGTACTTC. Translating gives CASSGTSAETQYF.

This rearrangement joins TRBV19 to TRBJ2-7, with TRBD1 as a possible D gene (5 bases). Trimming cost V 6 bases and J 3 bases, with 9 bases left between them. The germline gives CDR1 LNHDA, CDR2 SQIVND (reference sequence). The CDR3 length is 12 residues. The CDR3 spells CASSKQGYEQYF. DNA of the CDR3: TGTGCCAGTAGCAAGCAGGGCTACGAGCAGTACTTC.

V gene TRBV12-5 combines with J gene TRBJ2-1; 11 nucleotides match TRBD2. The CDR3 consists of 22 residues. V lost 3 bases and J lost 0; bases outside the gene matches: 19. The V gene's germline CDR1 is LGHNT and CDR2 FRNRAP. Here the CDR3 reads CASGFANPGLAAPISSYNEQFF. The CDR3 DNA reads TGTGCTAGTGGTTTTGCGAACCCGGGACTAGCGGCCCCAATTAGCTCCTACAATGAGCAGTTCTTC.

The chain couples TRBV30 to TRBJ1-5, with no clear D. V lost 0 bases, J lost 5 bases, and 8 bases lay in between. This CDR3 region has 13 residues. CDR1 and CDR2 from the germline V gene are GTSNPN and SVGIG (reference sequence). This CDR3 is CAWSVEADQPQHF. CDR3 DNA sequence: TGTGCCTGGAGTGTAGAGGCCGATCAGCCCCAGCATTTT.

The chain links TRBV9 to TRBJ2-1; 7 positions agree with TRBD2. The CDR3 totals 18 residues. After removal of 0 bases from V and 4 bases from J, the junction contained 13 bases not matched to a gene. Germline assignment: CDR1 SGDLS and CDR2 YYNGEE. CDR3 sequence: CASSVDPAGLAWYNEQFF. Written as DNA, the CDR3 is TGTGCCAGCAGCGTAGATCCAGCGGGATTGGCTTGGTACAATGAGCAGTTCTTC.

CDR3 in DNA: TGTGCCAGTAGTATGTTGGGGCAGGGAAACATTCAGTACTTC. Translated, it gives CASSMLGQGNIQYF. The V call is TRBV19, the J call TRBJ2-4; possible D gene TRBD1, 5 bases. V lost 3 bases and J lost 6, with 12 bases in between. Germline assignment: CDR1 LNHDA and CDR2 SQIVND (reference sequence). The CDR3 has 14 residues.

The chain is built from TRBV7-9 and TRBJ2-2; 14 nucleotides line up with TRBD2. CDR3 length: 19 amino acids. J lost 3 bases, V lost 3 bases, and 9 bases had no gene match. The germline V gene encodes CDR1 SEHNR and CDR2 FQNEAQ (reference sequence). Here the CDR3 reads CASSFPTSGRALDTGELFF. Written as DNA, the CDR3 is TGTGCCAGCAGCTTTCCGACTAGCGGGAGGGCGTTGGACACCGGGGAGCTGTTTTTT.

The rearrangement joins TRBV7-9 to TRBJ2-3, with TRBD2 as a possible D gene (6 bases). Per germline, CDR1 SEHNR and CDR2 FQNEAQ (reference sequence). The CDR3 contains 15 residues. V lost 7 bases and J lost 3, with 17 bases in between. For the CDR3, the DNA is TGTGCCAGCACCCTAGAAGGGAGGCCAACAGATACGCAGTATTTT. It is translated as CASTLEGRPTDTQYF.

This rearrangement joins TRBV6-5 to TRBJ1-2; the match to TRBD1 covers 8 bases. CDR1 MNHEY and CDR2 SVGAGI come from the germline V gene. The CDR3 is made up of 16 amino acids. V lost 4 bases and J lost 3; bases outside the gene matches: 10. In DNA, the CDR3 is TGTGCCAGCAGTTCCGTTCAGGGGGCGAAGGACTATGGCTACACCTTC. Protein: CASSSVQGAKDYGYTF.

The chain joins TRBV28 to TRBJ1-5, with 9 nucleotides matching TRBD1. The trim removed 4 bases at V and 7 bases at J, leaving 14 bases unmatched. Germline V gene sequence: CDR1 MDHEN, CDR2 SYDVKM. This CDR3 comprises 17 residues. The CDR3 here is CASSSRRGQGRYQPQHF. For the CDR3, the DNA is TGTGCCAGCAGTTCCCGTAGGGGACAGGGAAGATACCAGCCCCAGCATTTT.

The V call is TRBV20-1, the J call TRBJ2-5, with TRBD2 matching 9 bases. Germline CDR1 and CDR2: DFQATT and SNEGSKA (reference sequence). This CDR3 region has 11 residues. The J segment lost 7 bases and the V segment lost 5 bases, leaving 2 bases of the junction unmatched. CDR3 region: CSAEREVTQYF. The CDR3 DNA reads TGCAGTGCTGAGCGGGAGGTGACCCAGTACTTC.

The rearrangement uses TRBV18 and TRBJ1-5; possible D gene TRBD1, 6 bases. Germline V gene lookup returns CDR1 KGHSH and CDR2 LQKENI. V lost 2 bases to trimming and J lost 0 bases, with 23 bases between them. This CDR3 has 20 residues. Here the CDR3 DNA reads TGTGCCAGCTCACCAAAGTTGGACAGCTCCAGGGGATATAGCAATCAGCCCCAGCATTTT. Its translation is CASSPKLDSSRGYSNQPQHF. Full variable domain (missing parts from reference TRBV18 and TRBJ1-5): NAGVMQNPRHLVRRRGQEARLRCSPMKGHSHVYWYRQLPEEGLKFMVYLQKENIIDESGMPKERFSAEFPKEGPSILRIQQVVRGDSAAYFCASSPKLDSSRGYSNQPQHFGDGTRLSIL.